Below, one T cell receptor beta chain is given with its context. Its antigen is not identified. Sequenced by immunoSEQ multiplex PCR; TCRdb stores in-frame clones only, minus some. The data contain tens of thousands of clones, approximately 87% of them seen just once; the ten biggest clones take up nearly 0.11%. The sample originates from a study of graft-versus-host responses after intestinal transplantation. Study-level results: GvH clones turned up in recipient marrow; some had shown up first in ileum or blood. Maximum circulating GvH clone levels tracked with early post-transplant HvG decreases.

The J segment lost 8 bases and the V segment lost 5 bases, leaving 8 bases of the junction unmatched. This CDR3 comprises 14 residues. In germline, CDR1 is SGHTA, CDR2 FQGNSA. The gene calls are TRBV7-2 and TRBJ1-2; 10 bases match TRBD1. The receptor was derived from a human donor who received an intestinal transplant. The sequencing used unstimulated CD4+ T cells sorted from spleen or lymph node cells, collected before intestinal transplant. As DNA, the CDR3 is TGTGCCAGCAGCCCCCGACAGGGGGCCGGCGGCTACACCTTC. Its translation: CASSPRQGAGGYTF.